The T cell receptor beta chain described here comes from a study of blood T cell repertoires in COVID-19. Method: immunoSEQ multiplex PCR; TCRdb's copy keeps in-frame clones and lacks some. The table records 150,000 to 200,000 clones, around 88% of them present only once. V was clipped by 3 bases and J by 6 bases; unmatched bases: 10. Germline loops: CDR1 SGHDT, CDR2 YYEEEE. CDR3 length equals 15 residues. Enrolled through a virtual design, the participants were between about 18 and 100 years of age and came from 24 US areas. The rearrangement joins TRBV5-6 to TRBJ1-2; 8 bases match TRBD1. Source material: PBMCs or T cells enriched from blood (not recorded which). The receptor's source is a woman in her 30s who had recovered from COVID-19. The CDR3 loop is CASSWTGLTGNGYTF. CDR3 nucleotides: TGTGCCAGCAGCTGGACAGGGCTAACGGGGAATGGCTACACCTTC.